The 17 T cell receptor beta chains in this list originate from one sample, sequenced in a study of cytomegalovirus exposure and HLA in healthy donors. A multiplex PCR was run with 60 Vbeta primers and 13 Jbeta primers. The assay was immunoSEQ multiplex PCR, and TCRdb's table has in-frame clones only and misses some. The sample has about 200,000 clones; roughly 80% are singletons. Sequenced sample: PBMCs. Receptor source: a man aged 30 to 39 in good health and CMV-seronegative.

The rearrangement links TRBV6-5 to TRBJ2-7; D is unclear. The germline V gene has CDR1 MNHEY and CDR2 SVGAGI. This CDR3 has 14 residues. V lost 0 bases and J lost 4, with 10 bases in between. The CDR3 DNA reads TGTGCCAGCAGTTACTCGCTTTCCGGTTACGAGCAGTACTTC. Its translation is CASSYSLSGYEQYF.

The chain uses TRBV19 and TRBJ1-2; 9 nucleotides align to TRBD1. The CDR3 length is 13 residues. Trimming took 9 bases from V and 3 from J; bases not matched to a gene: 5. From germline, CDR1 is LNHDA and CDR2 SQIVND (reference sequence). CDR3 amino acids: CASPTGGDYGYTF. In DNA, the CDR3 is TGTGCCAGCCCGACAGGGGGAGACTATGGCTACACCTTC.

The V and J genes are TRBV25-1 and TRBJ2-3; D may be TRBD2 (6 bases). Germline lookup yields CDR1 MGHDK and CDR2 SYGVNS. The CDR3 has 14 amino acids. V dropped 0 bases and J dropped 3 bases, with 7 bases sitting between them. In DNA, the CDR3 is TGTGCCAGCAGTGAATATCGGGGGACAGATACGCAGTATTTT. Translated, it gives CASSEYRGTDTQYF. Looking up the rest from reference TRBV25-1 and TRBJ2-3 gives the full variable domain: EADIYQTPRYLVIGTGKKITLECSQTMGHDKMYWYQQDPGMELHLIHYSYGVNSTEKGDLSSESTVSRIRTEHFPLTLESARPSHTSQYLCASSEYRGTDTQYFGPGTRLTVL.

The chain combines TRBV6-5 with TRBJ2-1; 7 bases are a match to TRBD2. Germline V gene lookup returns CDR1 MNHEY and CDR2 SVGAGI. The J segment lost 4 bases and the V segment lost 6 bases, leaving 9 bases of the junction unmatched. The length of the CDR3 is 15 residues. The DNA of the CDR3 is TGTGCCAGCAGATCCCCAGCGGGGTGGTACAATGAGCAGTTCTTC. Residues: CASRSPAGWYNEQFF.

The CDR3 here is CASSLVGGAQYNEQFF. As DNA, the CDR3 is TGTGCCAGCAGCTTAGTAGGGGGGGCCCAGTACAATGAGCAGTTCTTC. The chain employs TRBV7-2 and TRBJ2-1; perhaps TRBD2 as D (7 bases). Germline V gives CDR1 SGHTA, CDR2 FQGNSA. The germline V and J ends were trimmed by 1 base and 4 bases, with 14 bases remaining between them. The CDR3 covers 16 residues.

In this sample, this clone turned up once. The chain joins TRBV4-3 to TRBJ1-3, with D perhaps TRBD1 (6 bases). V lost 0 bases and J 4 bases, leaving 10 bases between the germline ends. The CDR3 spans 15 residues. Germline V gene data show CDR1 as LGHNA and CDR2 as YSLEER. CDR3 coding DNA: TGCGCCAGCAGCCAAGATTGGCAGGGGGGAAACACCATATATTTT. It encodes CASSQDWQGGNTIYF.

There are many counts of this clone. This chain's CDR3 is CASSYRGDTGELFF. In DNA, the CDR3 is TGCGCCAGCAGTTACAGGGGAGACACCGGGGAGCTGTTTTTT. The genes are TRBV4-3 and TRBJ2-2, with 7 positions matching TRBD1. The CDR3 sequence is 14 residues long. Germline assignment: CDR1 LGHNA and CDR2 YSLEER. The junction had 4 bases not matched to a gene; V was cut back by 6 bases and J by 3 bases.

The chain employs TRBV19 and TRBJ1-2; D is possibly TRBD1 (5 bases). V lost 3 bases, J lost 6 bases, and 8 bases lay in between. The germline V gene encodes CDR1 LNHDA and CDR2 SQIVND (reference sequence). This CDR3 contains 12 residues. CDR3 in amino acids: CASSIPGNGYTF. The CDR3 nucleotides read TGTGCCAGTAGTATTCCAGGGAATGGCTACACCTTC.

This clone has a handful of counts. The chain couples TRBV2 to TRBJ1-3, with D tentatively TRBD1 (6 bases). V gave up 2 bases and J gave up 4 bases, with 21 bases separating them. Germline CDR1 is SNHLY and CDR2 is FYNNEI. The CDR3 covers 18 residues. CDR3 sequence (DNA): TGTGCCAGCAGTGAAAGCCGGCGGACAGTCTCCCGAGGAAACACCATATATTTT. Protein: CASSESRRTVSRGNTIYF.

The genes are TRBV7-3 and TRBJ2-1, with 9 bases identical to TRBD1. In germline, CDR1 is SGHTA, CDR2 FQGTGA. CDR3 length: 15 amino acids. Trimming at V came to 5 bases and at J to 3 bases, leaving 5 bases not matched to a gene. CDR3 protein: CASSKDRGSYNEQFF. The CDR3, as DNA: TGTGCCAGCAGCAAGGACAGGGGTAGCTACAATGAGCAGTTCTTC.

The CDR3 here is CASSFGTGGPYGYTF. The CDR3, as DNA: TGTGCCAGCAGTTTCGGGACAGGGGGCCCCTATGGCTACACCTTC. This rearrangement joins TRBV25-1 to TRBJ1-2, with 12 bases that match TRBD1. CDR3 length: 15 residues. Germline V gene lookup returns CDR1 MGHDK and CDR2 SYGVNS. The V and J ends lost 5 bases and 4 bases, in that order; junction bases with no gene match: 5.

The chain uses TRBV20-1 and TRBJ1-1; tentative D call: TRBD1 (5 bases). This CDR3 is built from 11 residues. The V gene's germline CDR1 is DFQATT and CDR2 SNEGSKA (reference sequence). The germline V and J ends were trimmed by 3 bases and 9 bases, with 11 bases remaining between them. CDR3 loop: CSASRQLQAFF. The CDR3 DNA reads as TGCAGTGCTAGCAGACAGTTACAAGCTTTCTTT.

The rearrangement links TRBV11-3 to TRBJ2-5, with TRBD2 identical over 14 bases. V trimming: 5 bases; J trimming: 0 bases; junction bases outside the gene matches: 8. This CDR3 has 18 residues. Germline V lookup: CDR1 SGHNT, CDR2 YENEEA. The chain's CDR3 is CASSPGLAGGGDQETQYF. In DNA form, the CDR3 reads TGTGCCAGCAGCCCCGGACTAGCGGGGGGAGGAGACCAAGAGACCCAGTACTTC.

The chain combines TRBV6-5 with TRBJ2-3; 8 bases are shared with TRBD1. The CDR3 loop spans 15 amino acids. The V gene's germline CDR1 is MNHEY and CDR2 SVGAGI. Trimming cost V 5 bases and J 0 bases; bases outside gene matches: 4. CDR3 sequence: CASSLQGVSTDTQYF. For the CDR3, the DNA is TGTGCCAGCAGTCTACAGGGGGTCAGCACAGATACGCAGTATTTT.

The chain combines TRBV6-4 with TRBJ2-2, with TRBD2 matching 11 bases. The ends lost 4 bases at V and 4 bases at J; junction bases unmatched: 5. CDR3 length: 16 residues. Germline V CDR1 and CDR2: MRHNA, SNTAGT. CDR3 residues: CASSATSGGVTGELFF. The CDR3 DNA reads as TGTGCCAGCAGTGCAACTAGCGGGGGAGTCACCGGGGAGCTGTTTTTT.

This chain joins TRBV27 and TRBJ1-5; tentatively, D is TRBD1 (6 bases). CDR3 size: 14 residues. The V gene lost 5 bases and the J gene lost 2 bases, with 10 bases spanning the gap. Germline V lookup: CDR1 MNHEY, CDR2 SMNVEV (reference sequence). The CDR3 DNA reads TGTGCCAGCAGTCATAACAGGGGCAATCAGCCCCAGCATTTT. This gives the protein CASSHNRGNQPQHF.

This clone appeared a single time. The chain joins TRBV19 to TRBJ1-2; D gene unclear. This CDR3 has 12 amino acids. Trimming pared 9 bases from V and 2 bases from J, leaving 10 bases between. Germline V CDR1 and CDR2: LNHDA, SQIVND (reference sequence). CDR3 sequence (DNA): TGTGCCAGCCTACGCGGCAACTATGGCTACACCTTC. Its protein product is CASLRGNYGYTF.